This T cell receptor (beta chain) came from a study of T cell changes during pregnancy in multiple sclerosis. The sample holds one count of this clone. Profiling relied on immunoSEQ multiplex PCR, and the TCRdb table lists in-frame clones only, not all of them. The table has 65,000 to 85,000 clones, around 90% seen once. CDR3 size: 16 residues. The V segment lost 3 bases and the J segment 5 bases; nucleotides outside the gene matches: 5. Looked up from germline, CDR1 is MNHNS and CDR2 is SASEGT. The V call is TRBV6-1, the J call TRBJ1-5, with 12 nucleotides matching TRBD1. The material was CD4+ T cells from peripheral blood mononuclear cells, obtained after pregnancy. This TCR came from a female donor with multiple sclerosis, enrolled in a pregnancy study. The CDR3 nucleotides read TGTGCCAGCAGTGAGCGGGACAGGGGGCTTTATCAGCCCCAGCATTTT. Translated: CASSERDRGLYQPQHF.